The source of this T cell receptor (beta chain) is a study of blood T cells in healthy people across ages. Study conclusions and caveats: In older individuals, TCR beta diversity per million T cells was lower, falling roughly linearly with age.

Then a second PCR, running roughly 6 to 11 cycles, was carried out with a sample-barcoded 5' primer and a J-beta primer mix. Each CDR3 protein is one row after TCRdb ran MiXCR on the 5' RACE reads. Of about 640,000 distinct CDR3 sequences listed, about 30% are singletons. Turning to this clonotype: Antigen unknown. A much larger clonotype is one base distant, so this may be a read error.

The sequenced sample consisted of blood. This clonotype was sampled from a woman aged 80 or over in good health.

CDR3 sequence (DNA): TGTGCCAGCAGCTTGCGGGGAAACGAGCGGTACTTC. Translated: CASSLRGNERYF. This chain connects TRBV5-6 to TRBJ2-4, with D possibly matching TRBD2 (5 bases). Germline lookup yields CDR1 SGHDT and CDR2 YYEEEE. Trimming left V 1 base short and J 15 bases short, with 14 bases between. The CDR3 is made up of 12 amino acids.